This TCR beta chain stems from a study of PD-L1 blockade in urothelial cancer. Study-wide background: Beginning in about 2014, patients received atezolizumab, given as 1,200 mg intravenously every 3 weeks. Patients with male sex and bladder-origin urothelial cancer accounted for most of the 29 enrolled.

Time point of the sample: pretreatment peripheral blood. Germline-derived CDR1 and CDR2 are SEHNR and FQNEAQ (reference sequence). CDR3 length equals 12 residues. V lost 5 bases and J 5 bases, leaving 10 bases between the germline ends. Profiled with immunoSEQ multiplex PCR; TCRdb holds only in-frame clones, not every one. In the table there are around 130,000 clones, 70% to 85% of which are singletons. This receptor was identified in a man aged 50-60 years with urothelial cancer. The gene calls are TRBV7-9 and TRBJ2-7, with D perhaps TRBD2 (5 bases). This specimen was PBMCs, taken around atezolizumab (anti-PD-L1) treatment. The CDR3 DNA sequence: TGTGCCAGCAGCACTGGACTTCACGAGCAGTACTTC. Amino acids: CASSTGLHEQYF.